Listed here are 17 T cell receptor beta chains from one sample, sequenced in a study of OX40 agonist ivuxolimab in advanced cancers. Produced via immunoSEQ multiplex PCR; TCRdb's table is partial and in-frame only. The sample records some 96,000 clones, about nine tenths being singletons. Sequences were derived from CD4+ or CD8+ T cells sorted from blood, sampled in a trial of the OX40 agonist ivuxolimab. The receptors shown here come from an adult with an advanced solid tumor such as melanoma, head and neck, liver or kidney cancer.

The chain recombines TRBV7-2 with TRBJ2-2, with 9 bases aligning to TRBD1. The germline V gene encodes CDR1 SGHTA and CDR2 FQGNSA. This CDR3 contains 16 residues. J was trimmed by 4 bases and V by 5 bases; bases with no gene match: 8. CDR3: CASSPRQGGVTGELFF. The CDR3 bases are TGTGCCAGCAGCCCCCGACAGGGGGGGGTCACCGGGGAGCTGTTTTTT. Based on the CDR3 plus reference TRBV7-2 and TRBJ2-2, the full variable domain is GAGVSQSPSNKVTEKGKDVELRCDPISGHTALYWYRQSLGQGLEFLIYFQGNSAPDKSGLPSDRFSAERTGGSVSTLTIQRTQQEDSAVYLCASSPRQGGVTGELFFGEGSRLTVL.

This chain connects TRBV12-1 to TRBJ1-5. TRBV12-1 is termed a pseudogene. The CDR3 is made up of 14 amino acids. The CDR3: CASRGLGHNQPQHF. CDR3 in DNA: TGTGCCAGCAGGGGTTTGGGTCACAATCAGCCCCAGCATTTT.

This sequence joins TRBV11-2 and TRBJ2-7; 7 positions match TRBD2. Germline V lookup: CDR1 SGHAT, CDR2 FQNNGV. The CDR3 is 16 residues long. With V trimmed by 0 bases and J by 0 bases, 5 bases remained unmatched. The CDR3 DNA follows: TGTGCCAGCAGCTTAGAGGCGGGGGTTGGCTCCTACGAGCAGTACTTC. Translating gives CASSLEAGVGSYEQYF. Based on the CDR3 plus reference TRBV11-2 and TRBJ2-7, the full variable domain is EAGVAQSPRYKIIEKRQSVAFWCNPISGHATLYWYQQILGQGPKLLIQFQNNGVVDDSQLPKDRFSAERLKGVDSTLKIQPAKLEDSAVYLCASSLEAGVGSYEQYFGPGTRLTVT.

This rearrangement joins TRBV6-1 to TRBJ2-3; 8 bases map to TRBD1. The CDR3 contains 14 residues. V trimming: 5 bases; J trimming: 1 base; junction bases outside the gene matches: 2. CDR1 MNHNS and CDR2 SASEGT come from the germline V gene. CDR3 sequence reads: CASSSTGGTDTQYF. Written as DNA, the CDR3 is TGTGCCAGCAGTTCGACAGGGGGCACAGATACGCAGTATTTT.

The chain is built from TRBV5-6 and TRBJ2-6, with 10 nucleotides matching TRBD1. Germline loops: CDR1 SGHDT, CDR2 YYEEEE. V shed 3 bases, J shed 0 bases, and the junction held 9 bases outside the gene matches. The CDR3 totals 19 residues. The CDR3 bases are TGTGCCAGCAGCTCGGACAGGGGGATAGTGCGCTCTGGGGCCAACGTCCTGACTTTC. Encoded protein: CASSSDRGIVRSGANVLTF.

The chain is built from TRBV19 and TRBJ1-1; D remains unclear. CDR1 and CDR2 from the germline V gene are LNHDA and SQIVND (reference sequence). Trimming took 5 bases from V and 1 from J, leaving 8 bases between them. The CDR3 length is 13 residues. The CDR3 loop is CASSQEGNTEAFF. CDR3 sequence (DNA): TGTGCCAGTAGTCAGGAGGGGAACACTGAAGCTTTCTTT.

This clone has only a few counts. V gene TRBV5-6 combines with J gene TRBJ1-1, with D possibly matching TRBD1 (5 bases). V was cut by 4 bases and J by 0 bases, with 16 bases left in between. This CDR3 spans 16 amino acids. The V gene's germline CDR1 is SGHDT and CDR2 YYEEEE. CDR3: CASSPAGLGMNTEAFF. The CDR3 DNA reads TGTGCCAGCAGCCCGGCAGGGCTTGGGATGAACACTGAAGCTTTCTTT.

The V gene is TRBV19, the J gene TRBJ1-5; 7 nucleotides align to TRBD1. The CDR3 has 15 amino acids. Per the germline V gene, CDR1 is LNHDA and CDR2 is SQIVND (reference sequence). V trimming: 4 bases; J trimming: 4 bases; junction bases outside the gene matches: 7. The CDR3 DNA reads as TGTGCCAGTAGTACGGGAGGGGGCTGGAATCAGCCCCAGCATTTT. Translation gives CASSTGGGWNQPQHF.

This clone was counted between two and nine times. This CDR3 is CASSPAWDQPQHF. DNA for the CDR3: TGCGCCAGCAGCCCCGCCTGGGATCAGCCCCAGCATTTT. The genes are TRBV5-1 and TRBJ1-5, with no clear D. Germline V gene sequence: CDR1 SGHRS, CDR2 YFSETQ. The CDR3 is 13 residues long. V lost 4 bases, J lost 5 bases, and 10 bases lay in between.

The chain recombines TRBV27 with TRBJ2-7; D is possibly TRBD1 or TRBD2 (5 bases each). From germline, CDR1 is MNHEY and CDR2 SMNVEV (reference sequence). The V end lost 1 base, the J end lost 6 bases, and 16 bases lay between the germline ends. This CDR3 has 15 residues. The CDR3 spells CASSLYPGPEFEQYF. DNA of the CDR3: TGTGCCAGCAGTTTATACCCGGGACCGGAGTTCGAGCAGTACTTC.

The chain uses TRBV29-1 and TRBJ1-5, with TRBD1 matching over 7 bases. This CDR3 is 15 amino acids long. Germline CDR1 SQVTM, CDR2 ANQGSEA. The J segment lost 3 bases and the V segment lost 4 bases, leaving 9 bases of the junction unmatched. CDR3 residues: CSVVVQGGANQPQHF. DNA of the CDR3: TGCAGCGTTGTTGTTCAAGGGGGCGCCAATCAGCCCCAGCATTTT. The variable domain in full, completed from reference TRBV29-1 and TRBJ1-5, reads SAVISQKPSRDICQRGTSLTIQCQVDSQVTMMFWYRQQPGQSLTLIATANQGSEATYESGFVIDKFPISRPNLTFSTLTVSNMSPEDSSIYLCSVVVQGGANQPQHFGDGTRLSIL.

The chain links TRBV25-1 to TRBJ2-5; D not resolved. Germline CDR1 reads MGHDK; CDR2 reads SYGVNS. The CDR3 totals 13 residues. The V end was cut by 0 bases, the J end by 2 bases, with 4 bases between. Here the CDR3 reads CASSEYSQETQYF. The CDR3 DNA follows: TGTGCCAGCAGTGAATACAGTCAAGAGACCCAGTACTTC.

J is TRBJ1-1 and V is TRBV14; 8 bases match TRBD1. V was clipped by 3 bases and J by 1 base; unmatched bases: 7. Germline CDR1 SGHDN, CDR2 FVKESK. The CDR3 contains 16 residues. The CDR3 DNA reads TGTGCCAGCAGCCAGAGGACAGGGACATCGAACACTGAAGCTTTCTTT. Amino acids: CASSQRTGTSNTEAFF. Full variable domain (outside the CDR3, taken from reference TRBV14 and TRBJ1-1): EAGVTQFPSHSVIEKGQTVTLRCDPISGHDNLYWYRRVMGKEIKFLLHFVKESKQDESGMPNNRFLAERTGGTYSTLKVQPAELEDSGVYFCASSQRTGTSNTEAFFGQGTRLTVV.

In DNA, the CDR3 is TGTGCCAGCGGGGGACAGGGGGCGAAAGAGACCCAGTACTTC. This gives the protein CASGGQGAKETQYF. The chain carries TRBV6-6 and TRBJ2-5; 12 bases are shared with TRBD1. CDR3 length: 14 amino acids. V trimming: 8 bases; J trimming: 3 bases; junction bases outside the gene matches: 4. The germline V gene has CDR1 MNHNY and CDR2 SVGAGI (reference sequence).

The V and J genes are TRBV30 and TRBJ1-4, with unresolved D. V was pared by 5 bases and J by 8 bases, with 15 bases between. The CDR3 is 13 residues long. CDR1 is GTSNPN and CDR2 is SVGIG in the germline V gene (reference sequence). Here the CDR3 reads CAWVQRDREKLFF. CDR3 DNA: TGTGCCTGGGTTCAGAGGGATCGAGAAAAACTGTTTTTT.

The rearrangement uses TRBV14 and TRBJ1-3; 9 bases map to TRBD1. V shed 0 bases, J shed 0 bases, and the junction held 6 bases outside the gene matches. The germline CDR1 and CDR2 sequences are SGHDN and FVKESK. The CDR3 totals 18 residues. The CDR3 nucleotides read TGTGCCAGCAGCCAAGACCTCGGACAGGGGAACTCTGGAAACACCATATATTTT. Translation gives CASSQDLGQGNSGNTIYF.

This chain joins TRBV2 and TRBJ2-7; either TRBD1 or TRBD2 may supply D (5 bases each). Trimming stripped 1 base from V and 2 bases from J, with 15 bases between. This CDR3 spans 16 amino acids. Germline CDR1 and CDR2: SNHLY and FYNNEI. CDR3: CASSEGVIGTTYEQYF. The CDR3 DNA reads TGTGCCAGCAGTGAAGGGGTAATCGGGACCACCTACGAGCAGTACTTC.